The clone carrying this TCR beta chain was counted between two and nine times. What it binds is unknown. MiXCR, applied by TCRdb to the 5' RACE reads, yields one record per CDR3 protein. This sample has around 4,200 distinct CDR3 sequences; approximately 11% occur once, and the top ten carry less than 70%. The sample's time point: sample taken at primary tumor resection. This record belongs to a study of spatial heterogeneity in lung cancer. CDR1 and CDR2 (germline): MNHNY, SVGAGI (reference sequence). The J segment lost 4 bases and the V segment lost 5 bases, leaving 7 bases of the junction unmatched. CDR3 length: 15 amino acids. General study points: The study found that expanded intratumoral alpha and beta TCR counts tracked tumor mutation counts. Beta chains had 12% to 15% coverage of tumor T cells, and alpha chains had 6% to 7.5%.

The V and J genes are TRBV6-6 and TRBJ1-2; 10 bases are shared with TRBD1. This clonotype was sampled from a male donor with early-stage non-small cell lung cancer. The material was lung tumor tissue, obtained at surgery. CDR3 protein: CASSPSGTGAYGYTF. DNA of the CDR3: TGTGCCAGCAGTCCCTCCGGGACAGGGGCCTATGGCTACACCTTC.